This record covers a single TCR beta chain. What this receptor recognizes is not known. No per-base quality is available; no much larger clone lies one base away. Library generation was performed with the immunoSEQ multiplex PCR assay. TCRdb took this table from immuneACCESS and kept in-frame rearrangements with V and J called. Such tables lack part of the clones; where checked against another copy, unresolved V genes explain under half of the gap, and the rest is unexplained. Present in this sample are more than 70,000 clones, around nine tenths of which were seen just once. The ten largest clones represent under 20% of the sample. The sample belongs to a study of control samples from healthy donors and cancer patients (dated by TCRdb to 2020 to 2022). Material: PBMCs. This clonotype originated in a man aged 60 to 75 with lung cancer.

CDR3 protein: CASSSASGTDTQYF. The nucleotides read TGTGCCAGCAGCTCAGCTAGCGGCACAGATACGCAGTATTTT. In this chain, TRBV5-4 is recombined with TRBJ2-3; matching of 6 bases hints at TRBD2 as the D gene. The CDR3 spans 14 residues, from the cysteine through the phenylalanine. Only the CDR3 part of the read is kept: 42 bases, read in frame from the first base. The germline ends are 9 bases apart after V is trimmed by 3 bases and J by 1 base. CDR1 and CDR2, looked up from the germline V gene (reference sequence), are SGHNT and YYREEE.